This T cell receptor beta chain was documented in a study of blood T cell repertoires in COVID-19. Clones were sequenced by immunoSEQ multiplex PCR, and TCRdb holds only the in-frame ones, with some missing. The repertoire holds about 270,000 clones, with less than 85% as singletons. J lost 3 bases, V lost 4 bases, and 19 bases had no gene match. CDR1 is LNHDA and CDR2 is SQIVND in the germline V gene (reference sequence). The CDR3 extends over 22 amino acids. J is TRBJ2-1 and V is TRBV19, with 15 bases aligning to TRBD2. Sequences were obtained from peripheral blood. The receptor was derived from a woman in her late teens or twenties with acute or convalescent COVID-19. CDR3 nucleotide sequence: TGTGCCAGTAGTAGGACAGGGGCGCGGGGACTAGCGGGAGGCGGGTTCTACAATGAGCAGTTCTTC. Residues: CASSRTGARGLAGGGFYNEQFF.